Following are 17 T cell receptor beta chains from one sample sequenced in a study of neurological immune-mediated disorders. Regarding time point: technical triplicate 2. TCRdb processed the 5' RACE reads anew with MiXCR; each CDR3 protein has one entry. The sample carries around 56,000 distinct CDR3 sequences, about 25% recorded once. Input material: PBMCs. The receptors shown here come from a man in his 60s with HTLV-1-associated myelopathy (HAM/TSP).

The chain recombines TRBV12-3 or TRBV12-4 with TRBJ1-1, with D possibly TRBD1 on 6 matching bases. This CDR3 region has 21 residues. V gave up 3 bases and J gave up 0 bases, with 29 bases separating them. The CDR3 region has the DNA TGTGCCAGCAGTTTTAGGGGTGGAGTACTGACAGGAGGGGGTATGAACACTGAAGCTTTCTTT. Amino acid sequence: CASSFRGGVLTGGGMNTEAFF.

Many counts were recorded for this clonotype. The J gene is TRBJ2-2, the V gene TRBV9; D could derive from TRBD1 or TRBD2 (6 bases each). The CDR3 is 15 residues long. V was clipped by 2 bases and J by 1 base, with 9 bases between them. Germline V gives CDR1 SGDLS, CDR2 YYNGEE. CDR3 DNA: TGTGCCAGCAGCGTCGGGGGCGGGAACACCGGGGAGCTGTTTTTT. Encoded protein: CASSVGGGNTGELFF. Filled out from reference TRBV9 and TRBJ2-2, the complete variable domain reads DSGVTQTPKHLITATGQRVTLRCSPRSGDLSVYWYQQSLDQGLQFLIQYYNGEERAKGNILERFSAQQFPDLHSELNLSSLELGDSALYFCASSVGGGNTGELFFGEGSRLTVL.

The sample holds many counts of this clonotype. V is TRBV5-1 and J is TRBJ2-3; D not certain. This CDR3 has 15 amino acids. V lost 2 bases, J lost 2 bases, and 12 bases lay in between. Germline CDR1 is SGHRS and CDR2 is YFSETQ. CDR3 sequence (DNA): TGCGCCAGCAGCTTCGGGCACCGAGACACAGATACGCAGTATTTT. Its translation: CASSFGHRDTDTQYF. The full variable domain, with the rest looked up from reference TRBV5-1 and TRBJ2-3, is KAGVTQTPRYLIKTRGQQVTLSCSPISGHRSVSWYQQTPGQGLQFLFEYFSETQRNKGNFPGRFSGRQFSNSRSEMNVSTLELGDSALYLCASSFGHRDTDTQYFGPGTRLTVL.

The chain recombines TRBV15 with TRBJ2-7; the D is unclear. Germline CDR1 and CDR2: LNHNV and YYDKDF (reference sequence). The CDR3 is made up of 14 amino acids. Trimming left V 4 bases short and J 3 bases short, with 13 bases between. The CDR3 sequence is CATSKGLLDYEQYF. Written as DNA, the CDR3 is TGTGCCACCAGCAAGGGCCTACTCGACTACGAGCAGTACTTC.

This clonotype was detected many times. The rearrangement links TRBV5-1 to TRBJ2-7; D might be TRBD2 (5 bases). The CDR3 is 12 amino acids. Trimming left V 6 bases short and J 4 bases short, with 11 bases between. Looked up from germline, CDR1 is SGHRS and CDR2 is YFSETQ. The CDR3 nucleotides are TGCGCCAGCAATGGCGAGGGATACGAGCAGTACTTC. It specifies CASNGEGYEQYF.

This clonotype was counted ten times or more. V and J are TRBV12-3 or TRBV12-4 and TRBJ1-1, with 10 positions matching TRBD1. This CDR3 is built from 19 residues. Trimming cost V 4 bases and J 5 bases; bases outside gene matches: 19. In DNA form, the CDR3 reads TGTGCCAGCAGTTCGCGGACAGGGGGGTCGAGTAGATCTTTGACTGAAGCTTTCTTT. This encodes CASSSRTGGSSRSLTEAFF.

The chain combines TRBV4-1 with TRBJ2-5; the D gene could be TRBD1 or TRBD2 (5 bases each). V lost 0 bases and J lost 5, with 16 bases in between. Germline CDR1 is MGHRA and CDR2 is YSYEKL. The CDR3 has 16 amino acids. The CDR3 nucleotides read TGCGCCAGCAGCCAAGATAAGGGGACGATTTTGGAGACCCAGTACTTC. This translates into CASSQDKGTILETQYF.

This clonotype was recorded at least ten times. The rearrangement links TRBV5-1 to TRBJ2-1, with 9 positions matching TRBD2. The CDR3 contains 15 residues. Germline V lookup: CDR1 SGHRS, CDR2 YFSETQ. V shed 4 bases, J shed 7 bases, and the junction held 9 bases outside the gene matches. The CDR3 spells CASSPGAGGANEQFF. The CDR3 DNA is TGCGCCAGCAGCCCGGGGGCGGGAGGGGCAAATGAGCAGTTCTTC.

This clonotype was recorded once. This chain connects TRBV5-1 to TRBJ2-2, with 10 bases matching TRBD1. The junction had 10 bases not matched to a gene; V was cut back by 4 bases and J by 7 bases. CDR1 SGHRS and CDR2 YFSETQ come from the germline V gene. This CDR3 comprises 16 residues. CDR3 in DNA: TGCGCCAGCAGCCCCCGGGACAGGGGCTTTCACGGGGAGCTGTTTTTT. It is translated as CASSPRDRGFHGELFF.

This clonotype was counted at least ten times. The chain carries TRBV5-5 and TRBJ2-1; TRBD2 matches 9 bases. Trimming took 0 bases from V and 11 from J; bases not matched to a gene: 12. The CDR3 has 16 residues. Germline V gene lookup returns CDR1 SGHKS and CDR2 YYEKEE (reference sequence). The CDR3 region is CASSLGGRGLAEQQFF. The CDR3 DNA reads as TGTGCCAGCAGCTTGGGGGGCAGGGGACTAGCTGAACAGCAGTTCTTC.

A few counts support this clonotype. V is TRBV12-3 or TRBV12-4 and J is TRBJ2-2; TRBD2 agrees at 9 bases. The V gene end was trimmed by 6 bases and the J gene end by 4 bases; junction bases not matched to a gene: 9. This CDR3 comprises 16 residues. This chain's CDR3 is CASSVLRLAATGELFF. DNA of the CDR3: TGTGCCAGCAGCGTCCTTCGACTAGCGGCCACCGGGGAGCTGTTTTTT.

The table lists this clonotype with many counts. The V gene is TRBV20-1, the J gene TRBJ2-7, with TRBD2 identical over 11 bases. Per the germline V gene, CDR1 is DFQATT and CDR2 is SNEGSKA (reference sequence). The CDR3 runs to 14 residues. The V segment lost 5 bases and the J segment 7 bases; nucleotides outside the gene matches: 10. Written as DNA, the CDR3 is TGCAGTGCTCCTCGGACTAGCGGGCCCTGGGAGCAGTACTTC. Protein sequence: CSAPRTSGPWEQYF.

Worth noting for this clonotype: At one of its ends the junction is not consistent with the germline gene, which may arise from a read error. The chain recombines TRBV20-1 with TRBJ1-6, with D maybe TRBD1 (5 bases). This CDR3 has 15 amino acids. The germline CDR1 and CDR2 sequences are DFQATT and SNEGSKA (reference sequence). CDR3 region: CTARSEMGENSPLHF. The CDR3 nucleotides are TGCACTGCTAGATCGGAGATGGGGGAGAATTCACCCCTCCACTTT.

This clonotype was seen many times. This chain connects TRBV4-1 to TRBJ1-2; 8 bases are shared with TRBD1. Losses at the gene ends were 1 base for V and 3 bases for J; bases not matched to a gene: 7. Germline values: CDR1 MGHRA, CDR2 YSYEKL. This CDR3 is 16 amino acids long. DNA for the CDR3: TGCGCCAGCAGCCAAGCAGGGGGCACATGGGACTATGGCTACACCTTC. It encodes CASSQAGGTWDYGYTF.

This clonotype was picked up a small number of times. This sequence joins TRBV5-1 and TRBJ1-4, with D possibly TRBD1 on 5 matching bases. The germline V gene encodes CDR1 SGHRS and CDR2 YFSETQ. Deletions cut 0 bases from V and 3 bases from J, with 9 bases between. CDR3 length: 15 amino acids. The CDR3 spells CASSLVGEPNEKLFF. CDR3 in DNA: TGCGCCAGCAGCTTGGTAGGGGAACCTAATGAAAAACTGTTTTTT.

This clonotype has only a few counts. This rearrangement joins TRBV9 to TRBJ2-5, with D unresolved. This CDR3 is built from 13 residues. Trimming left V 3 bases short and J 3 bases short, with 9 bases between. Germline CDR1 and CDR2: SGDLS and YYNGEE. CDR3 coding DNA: TGTGCCAGCAGCGCCCGTGAGAAAGAGACCCAGTACTTC. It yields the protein CASSAREKETQYF.

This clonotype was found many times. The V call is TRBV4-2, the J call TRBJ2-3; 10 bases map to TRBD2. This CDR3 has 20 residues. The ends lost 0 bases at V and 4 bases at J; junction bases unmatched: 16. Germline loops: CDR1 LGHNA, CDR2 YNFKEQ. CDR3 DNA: TGTGCCAGCAGCCAAGATTATGGTCCGATAGCGGGAGGTTGGTCAGATACGCAGTATTTT. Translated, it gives CASSQDYGPIAGGWSDTQYF.